This entry lists 6 T cell receptor beta chains sequenced from one sample in a study of blood T cell repertoires in COVID-19. The protocol was immunoSEQ multiplex PCR, while the TCRdb copy is restricted to in-frame clones and leaves out a portion. The sample has about 80,000 clones; approximately 79% are singletons. The specimen was peripheral blood. These receptors were obtained from a man between 65 and 85 years old with active or convalescent COVID-19.

The chain employs TRBV7-6 and TRBJ2-1; D might be TRBD2 (6 bases). The length of the CDR3 is 18 residues. V lost 5 bases to trimming and J lost 0 bases, with 20 bases between them. The V gene's germline CDR1 is SGHVS and CDR2 FNYEAQ. CDR3 DNA: TGTGCCAGCAGCCCGGTAGGGACGGGGGTCCCCTCCTACAATGAGCAGTTCTTC. This encodes CASSPVGTGVPSYNEQFF.

This sequence joins TRBV28 and TRBJ2-2; 7 nucleotides match TRBD2. Germline CDR1 is MDHEN and CDR2 is SYDVKM. After removal of 5 bases from V and 4 bases from J, the junction contained 13 bases not matched to a gene. The CDR3 is made up of 17 amino acids. Here the CDR3 reads CASSLTTSARGTGELFF. The DNA for the CDR3 is TGTGCCAGCAGTCTCACCACTAGCGCTCGGGGCACCGGGGAGCTGTTTTTT.

V is TRBV10-3 and J is TRBJ2-7; 7 positions agree with TRBD2. The germline gives CDR1 ENHRY, CDR2 SYGVKD. Trimming at V came to 6 bases and at J to 3 bases, leaving 11 bases not matched to a gene. The CDR3 sequence is 15 residues long. The CDR3 DNA is TGTGCCATCAGCGGCCACAGCGGGAACAACTACGAGCAGTACTTC. Its translation is CAISGHSGNNYEQYF.

A note on this clone: Other DNA sequences in the same sample also yield this CDR3. This chain uses TRBV30 with TRBJ1-2; perhaps TRBD1 as D (5 bases). Looked up from germline, CDR1 is GTSNPN and CDR2 is SVGIG (reference sequence). The CDR3 extends over 12 amino acids. V gave up 1 base and J gave up 4 bases, with 7 bases separating them. CDR3 sequence (DNA): TGTGCCTGGAGTGGCCAGGGCTATGGCTACACCTTC. Amino acids: CAWSGQGYGYTF.

V is TRBV12-5 and J is TRBJ2-7; 7 bases line up with TRBD2. Germline CDR1 is LGHNT and CDR2 is FRNRAP. The ends lost 10 bases at V and 2 bases at J; junction bases unmatched: 5. The length of the CDR3 is 12 residues. The CDR3 region is CATGGGAYEQYF. CDR3 sequence (DNA): TGTGCTACCGGTGGGGGGGCCTACGAGCAGTACTTC.

The chain links TRBV11-2 to TRBJ2-7; maybe TRBD2 (6 bases). The V gene's germline CDR1 is SGHAT and CDR2 FQNNGV. This CDR3 is built from 16 residues. V was clipped by 6 bases and J by 3 bases, with 21 bases between them. The CDR3, as DNA: TGTGCCAGCAGTCGAAACTCCGGGACTTCTAACTACGAGCAGTACTTC. This encodes CASSRNSGTSNYEQYF.